This record covers a single TCR beta chain. The data are from a study of T cell responses to AZD1222 COVID-19 vaccine. TCRdb's table, derived via immunoSEQ multiplex PCR, lists solely in-frame clones and lacks some. The sample lists some 130,000 clones, more than 75% occurring once. The sample consisted of peripheral blood, taken on day 0 of AZD1222 vaccination. The receptor's source is an adult in good health.

The CDR3 protein is CASSEAGQQNQPQHF. The CDR3 coding sequence is TGTGCCAGCAGTGAAGCGGGGCAGCAAAATCAGCCCCAGCATTTT. This chain uses TRBV6-1 with TRBJ1-5, with a tentative D call TRBD1 (5 bases). Germline CDR1 is MNHNS and CDR2 is SASEGT. This CDR3 comprises 15 residues. V gave up 0 bases and J gave up 4 bases, with 10 bases separating them.